The 22 T cell receptor beta chains reported below all come from one sample, sequenced in a study of siplizumab effects on memory and regulatory T cells. Sequenced by immunoSEQ multiplex PCR; TCRdb stores in-frame clones only, minus some. The table lists approximately 98,000 clones, just under 95% of them singletons. Material for sequencing was non-Treg CD4+ T cells sorted from blood. The receptors were gathered from a human donor in good health.

J is TRBJ1-1 and V is TRBV2; a possible D gene is TRBD1 (6 bases). Germline values: CDR1 SNHLY, CDR2 FYNNEI. Trimming pared 4 bases from V and 1 base from J, leaving 10 bases between. The CDR3 loop spans 14 amino acids. The CDR3 nucleotides read TGTGCCAGCAGTGGTGGACAGAGGAACACTGAAGCTTTCTTT. Protein sequence: CASSGGQRNTEAFF.

The V and J genes are TRBV11-2 and TRBJ2-7; TRBD2 might be the D (6 bases). The V gene's germline CDR1 is SGHAT and CDR2 FQNNGV. Between the trimmed V and J ends, which lost 4 bases and 3 bases, there was a span of 22 bases. There are 17 residues in the CDR3. The CDR3 DNA follows: TGTGCCAGCAGCTCCAACCCCCCTCGGGGACTCTACTACGAGCAGTACTTC. Translating it yields CASSSNPPRGLYYEQYF. Complete variable domain (other parts from reference TRBV11-2 and TRBJ2-7): EAGVAQSPRYKIIEKRQSVAFWCNPISGHATLYWYQQILGQGPKLLIQFQNNGVVDDSQLPKDRFSAERLKGVDSTLKIQPAKLEDSAVYLCASSSNPPRGLYYEQYFGPGTRLTVT.

The CDR3 sequence: CASRSRAIDTQYF. DNA of the CDR3: TGTGCCAGTAGGAGTCGAGCGATAGATACGCAGTATTTT. The rearrangement links TRBV19 to TRBJ2-3; D unclear. Germline V gene lookup returns CDR1 LNHDA and CDR2 SQIVND (reference sequence). This CDR3 spans 13 amino acids. V gave up 6 bases and J gave up 5 bases, with 12 bases separating them.

The chain combines TRBV7-3 with TRBJ2-7; tentatively, D is TRBD2 (6 bases). The V end lost 5 bases, the J end lost 5 bases, and 16 bases lay between the germline ends. From germline, CDR1 is SGHTA and CDR2 FQGTGA. The CDR3 runs to 14 residues. The CDR3 here is CASSPHRDSNEQYF. The CDR3 nucleotides are TGTGCCAGCAGCCCTCACCGGGACTCAAACGAGCAGTACTTC.

The chain has TRBV7-8 and TRBJ2-2; D unresolved. The CDR3 has 17 amino acids. V shed 2 bases and J shed 0 bases, with 13 bases lying between them. Germline values: CDR1 SGHVS, CDR2 FQNEAQ. The CDR3 reads CASSLLQATTNTGELFF. CDR3 coding DNA: TGTGCCAGCAGCTTACTCCAGGCAACTACGAACACCGGGGAGCTGTTTTTT.

The rearrangement uses TRBV2 and TRBJ2-2; 9 bases agree with TRBD1. V was clipped by 7 bases and J by 4 bases; unmatched bases: 4. The germline V gene has CDR1 SNHLY and CDR2 FYNNEI. CDR3 length equals 14 residues. The CDR3 is CASIGQGTTGELFF. CDR3 coding DNA: TGTGCCAGCATTGGACAGGGGACCACCGGGGAGCTGTTTTTT.

The J gene is TRBJ1-3, the V gene TRBV19; D unresolved. V shed 3 bases and J shed 4 bases, with 4 bases lying between them. The germline V gene has CDR1 LNHDA and CDR2 SQIVND (reference sequence). The CDR3 has 12 amino acids. As DNA, the CDR3 is TGTGCCAGTAGTATTAGGGGAAACACCATATATTTT. Its protein product is CASSIRGNTIYF.

This CDR3 reads CASTSREGSGMSDTQYF. The CDR3 nucleotides are TGTGCCAGCACCTCGCGGGAGGGTAGCGGGATGTCTGATACGCAGTATTTT. The chain has TRBV7-8 and TRBJ2-3, with 9 bases identical to TRBD2. V lost 7 bases and J lost 6; bases outside the gene matches: 17. The CDR3 totals 17 residues. Germline V lookup: CDR1 SGHVS, CDR2 FQNEAQ.

This rearrangement joins TRBV29-1 to TRBJ1-5; maybe TRBD1 (5 bases). CDR3 size: 12 residues. Between the trimmed V and J ends, which lost 7 bases and 7 bases, there was a span of 14 bases. Per the germline V gene, CDR1 is SQVTM and CDR2 is ANQGSEA. CDR3 nucleotide sequence: TGCAGCGCACAGGCTCCCGGCCAGCCCCAGCATTTT. Translation: CSAQAPGQPQHF.

The rearrangement uses TRBV5-8 and TRBJ2-3; tentatively, D is TRBD1 (6 bases). This CDR3 is 18 amino acids long. The germline V gene encodes CDR1 SGHTS and CDR2 YDEGEE. Trimming stripped 0 bases from V and 5 bases from J, with 22 bases between. The CDR3 DNA is TGTGCCAGCAGCTTGGCCGTGCGCTCGACAGGAAAGCGAGATACGCAGTATTTT. Its translation: CASSLAVRSTGKRDTQYF. Full variable domain (remainder filled in from reference TRBV5-8 and TRBJ2-3): EAGVTQSPTHLIKTRGQQATLRCSPISGHTSVYWYQQALGLGLQFLLWYDEGEERNRGNFPPRFSGRQFPNYSSELNVNALELEDSALYLCASSLAVRSTGKRDTQYFGPGTRLTVL.

The chain has TRBV7-9 and TRBJ1-3, with D maybe TRBD1 (5 bases). The V and J ends lost 2 bases and 3 bases respectively, with 11 bases between them. CDR1 is SEHNR, CDR2 FQNEAQ, per germline (reference sequence). The CDR3 has 15 residues. CDR3 region: CASSLPQGFGNTIYF. The CDR3 DNA follows: TGTGCCAGCAGCTTACCGCAGGGTTTTGGAAACACCATATATTTT.

The chain recombines TRBV28 with TRBJ2-7; 8 nucleotides agree with TRBD2. The CDR3 totals 19 residues. V dropped 4 bases and J dropped 11; count of bases not matched to a gene: 28. The germline gives CDR1 MDHEN, CDR2 SYDVKM. The DNA for the CDR3 is TGTGCCAGCAGTTCACTCCGGCGACTAGCAGCGGGAGAGCCATCGAAGAAGTACTTC. It translates to CASSSLRRLAAGEPSKKYF.

The chain joins TRBV6-5 to TRBJ2-1; possible D gene TRBD2, 5 bases. V gave up 7 bases and J gave up 9 bases, with 13 bases separating them. This CDR3 spans 12 amino acids. Germline V gives CDR1 MNHEY, CDR2 SVGAGI. This CDR3 reads CASNTRGGEQFF. In DNA form, the CDR3 reads TGTGCCAGCAATACCCGCGGAGGTGAGCAGTTCTTC.

The chain links TRBV27 to TRBJ1-2; TRBD1 is a possible D gene (6 bases). Trimming left V 5 bases short and J 2 bases short, with 24 bases between. Germline loops: CDR1 MNHEY, CDR2 SMNVEV (reference sequence). This CDR3 is built from 18 residues. CDR3 bases: TGTGCCAGCAGTGGATCCCTACTACGGGGGGCGCAGAACTATGGCTACACCTTC. This encodes CASSGSLLRGAQNYGYTF.

The chain joins TRBV29-1 to TRBJ1-1, with TRBD1 identical over 7 bases. Germline V gives CDR1 SQVTM, CDR2 ANQGSEA. The ends lost 2 bases at V and 5 bases at J; junction bases unmatched: 5. The CDR3 is 13 residues long. The CDR3 DNA is TGCAGCGTTGAATCGGCAGGGGGGACTGAAGCTTTCTTT. Protein: CSVESAGGTEAFF.

The chain links TRBV5-1 to TRBJ1-1; D is unclear. The V end lost 3 bases, the J end lost 2 bases, and 11 bases lay between the germline ends. In germline, CDR1 is SGHRS, CDR2 YFSETQ. CDR3 length equals 14 residues. The CDR3 is CASSSQSSNTEAFF. The CDR3 DNA follows: TGCGCCAGCAGCTCGCAGTCCTCAAACACTGAAGCTTTCTTT.

V is TRBV2 and J is TRBJ1-6; 8 positions agree with TRBD1. The CDR3 loop spans 15 amino acids. The germline V gene encodes CDR1 SNHLY and CDR2 FYNNEI. The ends lost 7 bases at V and 5 bases at J; junction bases unmatched: 7. DNA of the CDR3: TGTGCCAGCAATCCGACAGGGGCGAATAATTCACCCCTCCACTTT. Protein sequence: CASNPTGANNSPLHF.

This chain connects TRBV18 to TRBJ2-4; 8 bases are a match to TRBD2. This CDR3 region has 15 residues. The J segment lost 8 bases and the V segment lost 6 bases, leaving 12 bases of the junction unmatched. CDR1 KGHSH and CDR2 LQKENI come from the germline V gene. This CDR3 is CASSDQTGRADIQYF. The DNA for the CDR3 is TGTGCCAGCTCGGACCAAACCGGGAGGGCGGACATTCAGTACTTC.

The chain links TRBV10-1 to TRBJ2-7; D may be TRBD1 (6 bases). The CDR3 consists of 13 residues. Germline V lookup: CDR1 WNHNN, CDR2 SYGVQD (reference sequence). Deletions cut 5 bases from V and 7 bases from J, with 15 bases between. The CDR3 loop reads CASSLQGRSEQYF. The CDR3 DNA follows: TGCGCCAGCAGTTTGCAGGGGAGATCGGAGCAGTACTTC.

The chain has TRBV19 and TRBJ2-7; possible D gene TRBD1, 5 bases. CDR3 size: 15 residues. V was pared by 10 bases and J by 1 base, with 20 bases between. Germline CDR1 is LNHDA and CDR2 is SQIVND (reference sequence). The chain's CDR3 is CATTTEAGSSYEQYF. CDR3 coding DNA: TGTGCCACAACTACCGAGGCAGGGTCGTCCTACGAGCAGTACTTC.

The chain employs TRBV28 and TRBJ1-4; possibly TRBD1 for D (6 bases). V shed 4 bases and J shed 4 bases, with 16 bases lying between them. CDR3 length: 16 amino acids. In germline, CDR1 is MDHEN, CDR2 SYDVKM. Written as DNA, the CDR3 is TGTGCCAGCAGTTCCCTTGGGGGCGGTATTAATGAAAAACTGTTTTTT. It is translated as CASSSLGGGINEKLFF.

This clone was detected only once. The genes are TRBV15 and TRBJ2-7; D uncertain. Trimming removed 1 base from V and 4 bases from J, with 8 bases in between. The CDR3 runs 13 residues. Germline values: CDR1 LNHNV, CDR2 YYDKDF (reference sequence). CDR3 sequence: CATSRVPLYEQYF. CDR3 DNA: TGTGCCACCAGCAGAGTCCCTTTATACGAGCAGTACTTC.